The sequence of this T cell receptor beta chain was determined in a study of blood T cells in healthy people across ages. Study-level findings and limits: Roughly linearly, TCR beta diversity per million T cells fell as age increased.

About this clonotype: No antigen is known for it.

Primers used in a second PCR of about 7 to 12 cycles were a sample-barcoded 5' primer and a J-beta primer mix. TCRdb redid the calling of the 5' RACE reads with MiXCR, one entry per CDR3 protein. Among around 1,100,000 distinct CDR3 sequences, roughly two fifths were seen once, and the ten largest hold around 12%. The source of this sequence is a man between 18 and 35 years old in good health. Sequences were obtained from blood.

CDR3: CASTKPGQGARTEAFF. CDR3 in DNA: TGTGCCAGCACCAAACCCGGACAGGGGGCGCGCACTGAAGCTTTCTTT. This chain uses TRBV5-6 with TRBJ1-1, with 11 bases fitting TRBD1. With V trimmed by 6 bases and J by 4 bases, 11 bases remained unmatched. Germline loops: CDR1 SGHDT, CDR2 YYEEEE. The CDR3 contains 16 residues. Full variable domain (outside the CDR3, taken from reference TRBV5-6 and TRBJ1-1): DAGVTQSPTHLIKTRGQQVTLRCSPKSGHDTVSWYQQALGQGPQFIFQYYEEEERQRGNFPDRFSGHQFPNYSSELNVNALLLGDSALYLCASTKPGQGARTEAFFGQGTRLTVV.